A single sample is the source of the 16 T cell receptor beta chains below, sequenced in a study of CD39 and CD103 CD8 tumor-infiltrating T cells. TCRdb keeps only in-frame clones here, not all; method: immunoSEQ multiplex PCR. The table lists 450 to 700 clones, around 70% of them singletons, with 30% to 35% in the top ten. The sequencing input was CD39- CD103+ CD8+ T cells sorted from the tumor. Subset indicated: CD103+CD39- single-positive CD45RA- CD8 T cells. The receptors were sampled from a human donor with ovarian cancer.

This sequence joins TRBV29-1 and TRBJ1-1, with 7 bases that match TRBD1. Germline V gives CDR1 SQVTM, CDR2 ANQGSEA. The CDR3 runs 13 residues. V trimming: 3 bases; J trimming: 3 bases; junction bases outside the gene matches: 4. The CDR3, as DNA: TGCAGCGTTGACGAAACAGGGGACACTGAAGCTTTCTTT. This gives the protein CSVDETGDTEAFF.

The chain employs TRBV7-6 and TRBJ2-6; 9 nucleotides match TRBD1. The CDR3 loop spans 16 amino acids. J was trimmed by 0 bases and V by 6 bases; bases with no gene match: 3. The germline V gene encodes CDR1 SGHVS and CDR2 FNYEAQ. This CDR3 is CASRSGQGSGANVLTF. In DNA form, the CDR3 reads TGTGCCAGCAGATCGGGACAGGGCTCTGGGGCCAACGTCCTGACTTTC.

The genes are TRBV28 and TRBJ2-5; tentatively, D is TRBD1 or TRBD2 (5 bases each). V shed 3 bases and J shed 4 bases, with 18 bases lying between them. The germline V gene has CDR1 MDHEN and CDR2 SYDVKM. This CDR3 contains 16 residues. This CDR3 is CASSFRRLARGETQYF. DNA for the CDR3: TGTGCCAGCAGTTTTCGAAGGTTGGCGAGGGGAGAGACCCAGTACTTC.

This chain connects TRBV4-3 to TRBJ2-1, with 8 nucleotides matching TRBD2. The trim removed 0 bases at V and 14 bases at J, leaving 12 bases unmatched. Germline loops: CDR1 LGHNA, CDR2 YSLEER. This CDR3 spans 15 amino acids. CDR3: CASSQDGSGSSLKFF. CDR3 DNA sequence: TGCGCCAGCAGCCAAGATGGAAGCGGGAGCTCCCTAAAGTTCTTC.

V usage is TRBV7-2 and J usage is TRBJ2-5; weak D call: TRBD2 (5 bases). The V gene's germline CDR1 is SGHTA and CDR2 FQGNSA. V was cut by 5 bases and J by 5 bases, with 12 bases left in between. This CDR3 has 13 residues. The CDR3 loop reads CASSQSRGETQYF. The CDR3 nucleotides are TGTGCCAGCAGCCAAAGTCGAGGGGAGACCCAGTACTTC.

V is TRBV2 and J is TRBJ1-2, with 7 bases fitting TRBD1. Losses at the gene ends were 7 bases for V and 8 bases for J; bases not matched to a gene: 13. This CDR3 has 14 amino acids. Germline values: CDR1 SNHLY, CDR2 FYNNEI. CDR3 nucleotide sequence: TGTGCCAGCAATCCGGGCGGACAGGACGACGGCTACACCTTC. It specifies CASNPGGQDDGYTF.

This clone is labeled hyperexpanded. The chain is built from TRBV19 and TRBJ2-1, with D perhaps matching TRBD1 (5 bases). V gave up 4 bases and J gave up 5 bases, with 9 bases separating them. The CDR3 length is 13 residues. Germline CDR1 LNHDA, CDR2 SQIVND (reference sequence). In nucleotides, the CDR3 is TGTGCCAGTAGTACAGACAGAAACAATGAGCAGTTCTTC. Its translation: CASSTDRNNEQFF.

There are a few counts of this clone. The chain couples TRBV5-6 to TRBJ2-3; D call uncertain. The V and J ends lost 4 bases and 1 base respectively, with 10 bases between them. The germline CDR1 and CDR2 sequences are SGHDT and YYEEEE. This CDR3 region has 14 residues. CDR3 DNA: TGTGCCAGCAGCCCCAGTTACCGCACAGATACGCAGTATTTT. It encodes CASSPSYRTDTQYF.

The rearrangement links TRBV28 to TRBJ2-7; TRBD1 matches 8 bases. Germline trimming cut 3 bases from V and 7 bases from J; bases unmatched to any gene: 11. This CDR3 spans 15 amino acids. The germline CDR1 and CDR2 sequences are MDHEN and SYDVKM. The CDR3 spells CASSFGPGGGVEQYF. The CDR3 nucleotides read TGTGCCAGCAGTTTTGGGCCAGGGGGCGGGGTAGAGCAGTACTTC.

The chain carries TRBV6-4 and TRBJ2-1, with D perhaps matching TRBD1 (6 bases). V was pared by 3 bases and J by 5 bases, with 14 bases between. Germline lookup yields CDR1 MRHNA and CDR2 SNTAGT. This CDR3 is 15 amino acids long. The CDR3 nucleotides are TGTGCCAGCAGTGAAGGGGACATGGTAAACAATGAGCAGTTCTTC. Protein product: CASSEGDMVNNEQFF.

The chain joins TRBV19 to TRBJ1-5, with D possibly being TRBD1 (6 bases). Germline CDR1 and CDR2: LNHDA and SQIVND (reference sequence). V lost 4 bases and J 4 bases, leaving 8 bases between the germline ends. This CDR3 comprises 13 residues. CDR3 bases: TGTGCCAGTAGTAAGGACAGAAATCAGCCCCAGCATTTT. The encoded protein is CASSKDRNQPQHF.

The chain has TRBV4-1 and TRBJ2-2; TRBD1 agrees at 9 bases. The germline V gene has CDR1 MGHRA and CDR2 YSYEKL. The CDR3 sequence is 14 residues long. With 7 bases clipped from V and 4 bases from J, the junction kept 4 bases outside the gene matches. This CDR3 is CASTDRGITGELFF. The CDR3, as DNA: TGCGCCAGCACCGACAGGGGGATCACCGGGGAGCTGTTTTTT.

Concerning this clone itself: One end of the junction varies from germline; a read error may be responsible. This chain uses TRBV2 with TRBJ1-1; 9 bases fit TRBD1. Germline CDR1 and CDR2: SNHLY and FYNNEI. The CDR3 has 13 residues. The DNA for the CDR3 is TGTGCCAGCGGTTACAGGGGGCGAGGTGAACCTTTCTTT. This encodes CASGYRGRGEPFF.

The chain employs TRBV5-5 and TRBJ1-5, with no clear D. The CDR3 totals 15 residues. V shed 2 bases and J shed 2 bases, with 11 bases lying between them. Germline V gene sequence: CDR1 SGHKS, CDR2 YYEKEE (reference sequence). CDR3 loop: CASSFSPGGNQPQHF. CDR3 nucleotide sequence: TGTGCCAGCAGCTTTTCGCCCGGGGGCAATCAGCCCCAGCATTTT.

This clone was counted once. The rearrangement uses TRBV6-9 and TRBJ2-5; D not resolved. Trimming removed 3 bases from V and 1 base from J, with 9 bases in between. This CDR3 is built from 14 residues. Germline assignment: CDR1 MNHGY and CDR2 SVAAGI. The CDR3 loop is CASSYSGVQETQYF. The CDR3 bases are TGTGCCAGCAGTTACTCTGGGGTCCAAGAGACCCAGTACTTC.

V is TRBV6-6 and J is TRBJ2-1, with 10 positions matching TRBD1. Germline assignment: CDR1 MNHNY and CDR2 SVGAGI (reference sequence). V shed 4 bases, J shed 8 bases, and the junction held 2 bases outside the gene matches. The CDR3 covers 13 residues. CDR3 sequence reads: CASSWDRGDEQFF. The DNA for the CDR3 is TGTGCCAGCAGTTGGGACAGGGGTGATGAGCAGTTCTTC.